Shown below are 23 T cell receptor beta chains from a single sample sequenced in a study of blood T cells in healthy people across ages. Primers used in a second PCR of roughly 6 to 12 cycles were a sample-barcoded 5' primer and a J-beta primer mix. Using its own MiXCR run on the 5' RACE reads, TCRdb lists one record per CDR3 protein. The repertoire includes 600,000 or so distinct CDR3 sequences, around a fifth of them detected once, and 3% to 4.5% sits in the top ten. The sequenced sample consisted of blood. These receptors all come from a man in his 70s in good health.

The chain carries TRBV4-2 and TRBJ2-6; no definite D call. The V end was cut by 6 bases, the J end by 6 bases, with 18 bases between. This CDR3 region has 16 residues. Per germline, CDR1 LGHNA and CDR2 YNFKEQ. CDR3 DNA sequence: TGTGCCAGCAGTATATGGCGACCCGACGTGGCCAACGTCCTGACTTTC. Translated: CASSIWRPDVANVLTF.

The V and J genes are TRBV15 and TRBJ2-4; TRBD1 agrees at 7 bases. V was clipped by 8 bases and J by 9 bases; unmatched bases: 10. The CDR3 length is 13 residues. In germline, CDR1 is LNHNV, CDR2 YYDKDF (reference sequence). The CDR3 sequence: CATSGQKEGIQYF. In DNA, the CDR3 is TGTGCCACCTCGGGACAGAAGGAAGGCATTCAGTACTTC.

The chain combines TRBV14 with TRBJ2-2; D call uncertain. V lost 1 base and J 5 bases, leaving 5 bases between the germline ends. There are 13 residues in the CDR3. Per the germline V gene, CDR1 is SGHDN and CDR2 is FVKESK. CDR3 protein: CASSQGVTGELFF. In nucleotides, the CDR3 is TGTGCCAGCAGCCAAGGAGTTACCGGGGAGCTGTTTTTT.

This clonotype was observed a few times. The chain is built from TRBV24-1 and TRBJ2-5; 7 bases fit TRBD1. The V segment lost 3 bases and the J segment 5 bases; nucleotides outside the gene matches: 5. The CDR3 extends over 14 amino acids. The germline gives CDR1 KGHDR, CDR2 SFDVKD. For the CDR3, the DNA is TGTGCCACCAGTGATCGACAGGGTGTTGAGACCCAGTACTTC. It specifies CATSDRQGVETQYF.

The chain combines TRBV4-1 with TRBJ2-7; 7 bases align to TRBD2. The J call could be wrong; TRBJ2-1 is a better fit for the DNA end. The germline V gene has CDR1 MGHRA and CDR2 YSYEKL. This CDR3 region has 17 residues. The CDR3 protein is CASSQDVRQRGYNEQFF. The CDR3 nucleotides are TGCGCCAGCAGCCAAGATGTTCGGCAGCGGGGCTACAATGAGCAGTTCTTC.

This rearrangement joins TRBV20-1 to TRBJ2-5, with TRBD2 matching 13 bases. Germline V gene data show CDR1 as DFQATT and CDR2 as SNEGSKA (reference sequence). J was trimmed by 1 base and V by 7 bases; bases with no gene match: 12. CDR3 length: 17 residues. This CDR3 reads CSVDPSRLAGGQETQYF. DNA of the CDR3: TGCAGTGTTGACCCATCGCGACTAGCGGGAGGCCAAGAGACCCAGTACTTC.

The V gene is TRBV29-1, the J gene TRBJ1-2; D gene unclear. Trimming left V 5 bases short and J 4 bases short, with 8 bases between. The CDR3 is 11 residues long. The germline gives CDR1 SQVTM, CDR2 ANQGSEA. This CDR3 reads CSVRGSYGYTF. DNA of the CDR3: TGCAGCGTTCGGGGAAGCTATGGCTACACCTTC. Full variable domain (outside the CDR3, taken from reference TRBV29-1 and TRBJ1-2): SAVISQKPSRDICQRGTSLTIQCQVDSQVTMMFWYRQQPGQSLTLIATANQGSEATYESGFVIDKFPISRPNLTFSTLTVSNMSPEDSSIYLCSVRGSYGYTFGSGTRLTVV.

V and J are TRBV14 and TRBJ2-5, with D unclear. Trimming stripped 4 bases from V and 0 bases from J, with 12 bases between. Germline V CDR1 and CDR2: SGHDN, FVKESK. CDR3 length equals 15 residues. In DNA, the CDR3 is TGTGCCAGCAGCCGCACCCCAAGCCACCAAGAGACCCAGTACTTC. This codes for CASSRTPSHQETQYF.

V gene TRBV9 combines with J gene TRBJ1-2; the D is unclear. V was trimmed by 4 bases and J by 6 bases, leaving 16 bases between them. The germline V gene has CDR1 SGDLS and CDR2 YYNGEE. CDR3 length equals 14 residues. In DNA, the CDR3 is TGTGCCAGCAGCCAGGCAGCGGGGAGGAATGGCTACACCTTC. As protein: CASSQAAGRNGYTF.

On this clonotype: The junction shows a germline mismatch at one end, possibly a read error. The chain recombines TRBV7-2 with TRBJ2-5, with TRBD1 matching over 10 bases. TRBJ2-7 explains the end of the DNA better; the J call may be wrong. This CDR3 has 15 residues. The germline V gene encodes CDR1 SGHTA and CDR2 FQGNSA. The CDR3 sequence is CAGSLFPGQGYEQYF. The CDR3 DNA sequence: TGTGCCGGCAGCTTATTTCCGGGACAGGGGTACGAGCAGTACTTC.

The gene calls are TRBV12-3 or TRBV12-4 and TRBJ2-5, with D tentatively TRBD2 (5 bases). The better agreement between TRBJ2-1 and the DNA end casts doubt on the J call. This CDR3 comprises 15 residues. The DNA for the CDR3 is TGTGCCAGCAGTTTTGACTACCACTACGGGGATGAGCAGTTCTTC. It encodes CASSFDYHYGDEQFF.

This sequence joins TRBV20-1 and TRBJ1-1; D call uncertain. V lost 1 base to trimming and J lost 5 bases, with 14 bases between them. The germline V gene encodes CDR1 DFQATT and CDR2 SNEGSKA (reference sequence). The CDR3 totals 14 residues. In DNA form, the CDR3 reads TGCAGTGCTAGAGTGGCAGGCATGAGAACTGAAGCTTTCTTT. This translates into CSARVAGMRTEAFF.

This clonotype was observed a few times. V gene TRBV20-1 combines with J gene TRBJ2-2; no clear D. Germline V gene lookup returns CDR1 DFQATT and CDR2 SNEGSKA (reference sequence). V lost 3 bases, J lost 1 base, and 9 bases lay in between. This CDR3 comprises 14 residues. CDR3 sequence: CSARKGGNTGELFF. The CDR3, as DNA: TGCAGTGCTAGGAAGGGCGGGAACACCGGGGAGCTGTTTTTT.

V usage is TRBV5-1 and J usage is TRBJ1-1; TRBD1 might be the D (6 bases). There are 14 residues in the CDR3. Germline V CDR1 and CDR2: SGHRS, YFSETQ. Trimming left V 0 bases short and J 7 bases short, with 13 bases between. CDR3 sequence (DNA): TGCGCCAGCAGCTTGGATGGGGGGCTGGGTGAAGCTTTCTTT. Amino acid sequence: CASSLDGGLGEAFF.

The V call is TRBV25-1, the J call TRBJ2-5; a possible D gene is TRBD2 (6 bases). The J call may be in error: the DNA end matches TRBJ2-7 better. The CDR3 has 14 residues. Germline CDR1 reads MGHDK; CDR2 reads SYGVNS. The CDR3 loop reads CASSGGAFSYEQYF. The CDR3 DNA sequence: TGTGCCAGCAGTGGCGGGGCGTTCTCCTACGAGCAGTACTTC.

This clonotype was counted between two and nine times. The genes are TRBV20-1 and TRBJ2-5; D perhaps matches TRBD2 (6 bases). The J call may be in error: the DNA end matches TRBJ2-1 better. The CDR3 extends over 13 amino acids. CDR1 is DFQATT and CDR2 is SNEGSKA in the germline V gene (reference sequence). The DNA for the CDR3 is TGCAGTGCTAGAGCGGGGGTCTACAATGAGCAGTTCTTC. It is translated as CSARAGVYNEQFF.

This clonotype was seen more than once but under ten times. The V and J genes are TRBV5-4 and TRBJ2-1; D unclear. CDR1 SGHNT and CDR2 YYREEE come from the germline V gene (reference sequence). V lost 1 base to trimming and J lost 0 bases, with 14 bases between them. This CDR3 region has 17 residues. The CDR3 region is CASSLTLHKPSYNEQFF. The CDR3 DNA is TGTGCCAGCAGCTTGACCCTCCATAAGCCCTCCTACAATGAGCAGTTCTTC.

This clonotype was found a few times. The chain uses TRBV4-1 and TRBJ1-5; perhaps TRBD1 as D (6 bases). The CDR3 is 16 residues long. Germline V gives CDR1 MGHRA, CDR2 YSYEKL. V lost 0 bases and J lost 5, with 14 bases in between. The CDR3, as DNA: TGCGCCAGCAGCCAAGATAGGGGGGCCGAGGATCAGCCCCAGCATTTT. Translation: CASSQDRGAEDQPQHF.

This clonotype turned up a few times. DNA for the CDR3: TGCGCCAGCAGCTCGGGCTCTGGGGCCAACGTCCTGACTTTC. Translation gives CASSSGSGANVLTF. The V and J genes are TRBV5-1 and TRBJ2-6; D gene unclear. Germline V lookup: CDR1 SGHRS, CDR2 YFSETQ. The ends were cut back, 3 bases at V and 0 bases at J, with 4 bases in the middle. The CDR3 extends over 14 amino acids.

The chain's CDR3 is CASSLNHGEAFF. The DNA of the CDR3 is TGTGCCAGCAGCCTCAACCATGGTGAAGCTTTCTTT. J is TRBJ1-1 and V is TRBV11-2; D unclear. The CDR3 runs 12 residues. The V and J ends lost 5 bases and 7 bases respectively, with 11 bases between them. CDR1 is SGHAT, CDR2 FQNNGV, per germline.

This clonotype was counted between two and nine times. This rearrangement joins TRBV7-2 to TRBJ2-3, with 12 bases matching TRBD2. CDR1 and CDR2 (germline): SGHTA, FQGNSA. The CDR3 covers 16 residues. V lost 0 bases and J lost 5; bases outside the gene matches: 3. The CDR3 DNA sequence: TGTGCCAGCAGCTTAGCGCTAGCGGGAGGGGTAGATACGCAGTATTTT. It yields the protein CASSLALAGGVDTQYF.

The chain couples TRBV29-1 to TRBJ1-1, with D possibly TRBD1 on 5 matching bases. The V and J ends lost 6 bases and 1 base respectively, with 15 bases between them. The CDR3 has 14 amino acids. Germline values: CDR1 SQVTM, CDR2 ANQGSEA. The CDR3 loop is CSVRAGDPNTEAFF. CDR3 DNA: TGCAGCGTGCGGGCCGGGGACCCGAACACTGAAGCTTTCTTT.

CDR3 residues: CASSLLGTSGSYEQYF. The CDR3, as DNA: TGTGCCAGCAGCTTGCTCGGGACTAGCGGGTCCTACGAGCAGTACTTC. V and J are TRBV5-6 and TRBJ2-5; 12 bases align to TRBD2. With the DNA end fitting TRBJ2-7 better, the J assignment may be wrong. The germline CDR1 and CDR2 sequences are SGHDT and YYEEEE. The CDR3 is 16 amino acids.